The clone carrying this T cell receptor beta chain occurred once. The sample originates from a study of blood T cell repertoires in COVID-19. For the study at large: Collection of acute and convalescent COVID-19 samples took place in the United States, Italy and Spain. Nucleic acid was either cDNA or gDNA, and it came from T cells, B-cell-depleted T cells, or PBMCs.

Authors' processing steps: Amplification of reference gene primers was used by the study to estimate nucleated cell counts. Assay used: immunoSEQ multiplex PCR; TCRdb lists only in-frame clones, some missing. V and J calls and clone size come straight from that table; D and trimming were deduced from the DNA. This sample carries around 140,000 clones, around 89% of them seen once, and the ten largest clones take 18%. The germline V gene encodes CDR1 ENHRY and CDR2 SYGVKD. The CDR3 totals 13 residues. Unmatched junction bases numbered 3, after V lost 5 bases and J lost 6 bases. Input material: peripheral blood. The receptor's source is a man aged 45-65 years with active or convalescent COVID-19. The V call is TRBV10-3, the J call TRBJ2-1, with 8 bases fitting TRBD1. The CDR3 loop reads CAISKDRVNEQFF. The CDR3 DNA sequence: TGTGCCATCAGTAAGGACAGGGTCAATGAGCAGTTCTTC.